This TCR beta chain was sequenced during a study of Ad26.COV2.S vaccination and SARS-CoV-2 variants. Study observations and caveats: The TCR breadth and depth analyses may have produced an underestimate of total T cell responses.

J was trimmed by 0 bases and V by 2 bases; bases with no gene match: 0. The CDR3 covers 14 residues. Germline CDR1 SGHTA, CDR2 FQGNSA. The assay was immunoSEQ multiplex PCR, and TCRdb's table has in-frame clones only and misses some. The sample lists some 350,000 clones, roughly 84% occurring once. Treatment indicated: approximately 18 received Ad26.COV2.S at low or high dose, single or two shots; roughly five received placebo; per-sample allocation not given. Day 63 after the first vaccine or placebo injection was the time point for sampling. For this clone: What it recognizes is unknown.

Sequencing was performed on peripheral blood, taken in a trial of Ad26.COV2.S vaccine versus placebo. V is TRBV7-2 and J is TRBJ2-5; TRBD1 aligns across 7 bases. This sequence was found in a person aged 18 to 65 who received the Ad26.COV2.S COVID-19 vaccine or a placebo. CDR3 sequence: CASSLQGDQETQYF. Here the CDR3 DNA reads TGTGCCAGCAGCTTACAGGGGGACCAAGAGACCCAGTACTTC.